Each of the 32 T cell receptor beta chains below was sequenced from the same sample in a study of identical twins. TCRdb re-derived calls from the 5' RACE reads in MiXCR, one entry per CDR3 protein. The table shows under 800,000 distinct CDR3 sequences, with approximately 21% occurring only once. The sample was also reused in another study, on T cells expressing NK-cell markers.

Sequencing was performed on PBMCs. All receptors derive from a woman aged 18-35 years in good health.

This clonotype has at least ten counts. This chain uses TRBV6-2 or TRBV6-3 with TRBJ1-3; D unclear. This CDR3 has 16 residues. Looked up from germline, CDR1 is MNHEY and CDR2 is SVGEGT. The V end was cut by 7 bases, the J end by 0 bases, with 16 bases between. The CDR3 region is CASTLRRLNSGNTIYF. CDR3 in DNA: TGTGCCAGCACCCTGAGGAGACTGAACTCTGGAAACACCATATATTTT.

In its sample, this clonotype was seen once. The chain carries TRBV12-3 or TRBV12-4 and TRBJ2-1; 11 bases line up with TRBD2. The J segment lost 9 bases and the V segment lost 4 bases, leaving 8 bases of the junction unmatched. The length of the CDR3 is 15 residues. CDR3 region: CASSSPSGRSVEQFF. The CDR3 nucleotides read TGTGCCAGCAGTTCGCCTAGCGGGAGGAGTGTTGAGCAGTTCTTC.

This clonotype was seen once. The chain recombines TRBV20-1 with TRBJ2-5; perhaps TRBD1 as D (6 bases). V was trimmed by 5 bases and J by 5 bases, leaving 12 bases between them. This CDR3 contains 12 residues. The V gene's germline CDR1 is DFQATT and CDR2 SNEGSKA (reference sequence). DNA for the CDR3: TGCAGTGCTCGGACAGTCGCCGAGACCCAGTACTTC. It is translated as CSARTVAETQYF.

The V gene is TRBV24-1, the J gene TRBJ2-2; no reliable D call. The CDR3 extends over 12 amino acids. Germline values: CDR1 KGHDR, CDR2 SFDVKD. Trimming removed 5 bases from V and 3 bases from J, with 3 bases in between. The CDR3: CATSGHTGELFF. The DNA for the CDR3 is TGTGCCACCAGTGGCCACACCGGGGAGCTGTTTTTT.

The rearrangement joins TRBV12-3 or TRBV12-4 to TRBJ2-5; 7 nucleotides match TRBD2. V lost 10 bases to trimming and J lost 0 bases; unmatched junction nucleotides: 5. The length of the CDR3 is 13 residues. CDR3 protein: CAIRLAHQETQYF. The DNA of the CDR3 is TGTGCCATACGACTAGCCCACCAAGAGACCCAGTACTTC.

This chain uses TRBV2 with TRBJ2-5; perhaps TRBD2 as D (6 bases). The CDR3 has 15 residues. Germline assignment: CDR1 SNHLY and CDR2 FYNNEI. V lost 3 bases and J 4 bases, leaving 15 bases between the germline ends. The CDR3: CASSEAGPAPETQYF. The DNA for the CDR3 is TGTGCCAGCAGTGAGGCGGGGCCCGCTCCAGAGACCCAGTACTTC.

In its sample, this clonotype was seen a few times. The chain carries TRBV6-1 and TRBJ2-3; D is possibly TRBD2 (5 bases). Trimming took 5 bases from V and 4 from J, leaving 16 bases between them. Germline V lookup: CDR1 MNHNS, CDR2 SASEGT. The CDR3 length is 15 residues. This CDR3 reads CASSLFRGSADTQYF. CDR3 coding DNA: TGTGCCAGCAGTCTCTTCCGGGGTTCGGCAGATACGCAGTATTTT.

This clonotype was recorded at least ten times. The genes are TRBV10-1 and TRBJ1-1; 10 bases fit TRBD1. CDR1 and CDR2 (germline): WNHNN, SYGVQD (reference sequence). V trimming: 6 bases; J trimming: 4 bases; junction bases outside the gene matches: 5. The CDR3 is 14 amino acids. The CDR3 DNA is TGCGCCAGCAGCCAAAGGACAGGGGGCACTGAAGCTTTCTTT. Translated: CASSQRTGGTEAFF.

The chain recombines TRBV12-3 or TRBV12-4 with TRBJ1-2, with 9 bases fitting TRBD1. J was trimmed by 6 bases and V by 4 bases; bases with no gene match: 6. CDR3 length equals 14 residues. The CDR3 nucleotides read TGTGCCAGCAGTTGGACAGGGGATTCGGATGGCTACACCTTC. Translated, it gives CASSWTGDSDGYTF.

This clonotype was recorded a few times. V is TRBV6-5 and J is TRBJ2-3; D is perhaps TRBD1 (6 bases). There are 17 residues in the CDR3. Germline values: CDR1 MNHEY, CDR2 SVGAGI. V was pared by 0 bases and J by 2 bases, with 15 bases between. The CDR3: CASSYSPGQTTTDTQYF. For the CDR3, the DNA is TGTGCCAGCAGTTACTCTCCAGGACAGACAACCACAGATACGCAGTATTTT.

This chain joins TRBV20-1 and TRBJ2-3; TRBD2 matches 12 bases. This CDR3 spans 16 amino acids. Germline loops: CDR1 DFQATT, CDR2 SNEGSKA (reference sequence). The V gene end was trimmed by 5 bases and the J gene end by 3 bases; junction bases not matched to a gene: 9. The CDR3 DNA sequence: TGCAGTGCTCCCGGGGCTAGCGGGAGGGTTACAGATACGCAGTATTTT. This gives the protein CSAPGASGRVTDTQYF.

This clonotype turned up a few times. The genes are TRBV5-6 and TRBJ2-5; 7 bases are shared with TRBD2. CDR1 is SGHDT, CDR2 YYEEEE, per germline. The CDR3 spans 16 residues. V trimming: 1 base; J trimming: 1 base; junction bases outside the gene matches: 7. In nucleotides, the CDR3 is TGTGCCAGCAGCTTGTTGAAGCGGGGAGGCCAAGAGACCCAGTACTTC. Translation gives CASSLLKRGGQETQYF. Full variable domain (outside the CDR3, taken from reference TRBV5-6 and TRBJ2-5): DAGVTQSPTHLIKTRGQQVTLRCSPKSGHDTVSWYQQALGQGPQFIFQYYEEEERQRGNFPDRFSGHQFPNYSSELNVNALLLGDSALYLCASSLLKRGGQETQYFGPGTRLLVL.

This clonotype was seen only a few times. CDR3 in DNA: TGCAGTGCTATCCAAAGCGGGAGGAGTGGTTACGAGCAGTACTTC. As protein: CSAIQSGRSGYEQYF. The chain has TRBV20-1 and TRBJ2-7; TRBD2 aligns across 9 bases. The V and J ends lost 4 bases and 4 bases, in that order; junction bases with no gene match: 11. The CDR3 contains 15 residues. Germline assignment: CDR1 DFQATT and CDR2 SNEGSKA (reference sequence).

This clonotype has ten or more counts. The J gene is TRBJ2-7, the V gene TRBV11-2, with TRBD2 matching 14 bases. V shed 4 bases, J shed 4 bases, and the junction held 12 bases outside the gene matches. The CDR3 has 18 amino acids. Germline assignment: CDR1 SGHAT and CDR2 FQNNGV. CDR3 DNA: TGTGCCAGCAGCTCGCCCGGGACTAGCGGGAGTTCTAGATACGAGCAGTACTTC. Its protein is CASSSPGTSGSSRYEQYF.

There are many counts of this clonotype. This chain uses TRBV5-1 with TRBJ2-7, with 7 bases fitting TRBD1. Germline lookup yields CDR1 SGHRS and CDR2 YFSETQ. The CDR3 contains 13 residues. V trimming: 0 bases; J trimming: 4 bases; junction bases outside the gene matches: 1. The CDR3 is CASSLETGYEQYF. CDR3 nucleotide sequence: TGCGCCAGCAGCTTGGAGACAGGGTACGAGCAGTACTTC.

This clonotype was detected many times. This chain links TRBV6-4 with TRBJ2-1; weak D call: TRBD1 (5 bases). The CDR3 sequence is 13 residues long. Trimming left V 4 bases short and J 4 bases short, with 8 bases between. Germline CDR1 MRHNA, CDR2 SNTAGT. The CDR3 reads CASSGGAYNEQFF. CDR3 nucleotide sequence: TGTGCCAGCAGTGGGGGCGCGTACAATGAGCAGTTCTTC.

This clonotype was observed many times. The chain joins TRBV7-2 to TRBJ2-5; 7 bases are a match to TRBD2. Germline V CDR1 and CDR2: SGHTA, FQGNSA. With 5 bases clipped from V and 3 bases from J, the junction kept 3 bases outside the gene matches. CDR3 length: 13 residues. CDR3 amino acids: CASSGDYKETQYF. CDR3 nucleotide sequence: TGTGCCAGCAGCGGGGACTATAAAGAGACCCAGTACTTC.

Only a few counts were recorded for this clonotype. The genes are TRBV25-1 and TRBJ2-5; 12 bases are a match to TRBD1. The CDR3 extends over 16 amino acids. The germline CDR1 and CDR2 sequences are MGHDK and SYGVNS. Trimming at V came to 7 bases and at J to 11 bases, leaving 17 bases not matched to a gene. CDR3 DNA sequence: TGTGCCAGCACAGAAGCGGGGACAGGGGGCCAGGGGTTGCAGTACTTC. Protein sequence: CASTEAGTGGQGLQYF. Based on the CDR3 plus reference TRBV25-1 and TRBJ2-5, the full variable domain is EADIYQTPRYLVIGTGKKITLECSQTMGHDKMYWYQQDPGMELHLIHYSYGVNSTEKGDLSSESTVSRIRTEHFPLTLESARPSHTSQYLCASTEAGTGGQGLQYFGPGTRLLVL.

The chain carries TRBV14 and TRBJ2-5; no clear D. The CDR3 runs to 15 residues. CDR1 is SGHDN, CDR2 FVKESK, per germline. Trimming cost V 3 bases and J 5 bases, with 16 bases left between them. The CDR3 coding sequence is TGTGCCAGCAGCCATCTCGGCCTTTTCGGGGAGACCCAGTACTTC. This translates into CASSHLGLFGETQYF.

This clonotype was detected only a few times. The chain is built from TRBV20-1 and TRBJ1-1, with D unclear. V was pared by 1 base and J by 1 base, with 13 bases between. CDR1 and CDR2 from the germline V gene are DFQATT and SNEGSKA (reference sequence). The CDR3 totals 15 residues. The CDR3 coding sequence is TGCAGTGCTAGAGCTCAAAAAGGGCAGAACACTGAAGCTTTCTTT. Translation gives CSARAQKGQNTEAFF.

The CDR3 here is CASSVGGRSYNSPLHF. CDR3 sequence (DNA): TGTGCCAGCAGCGTCGGGGGACGCAGCTATAATTCACCCCTCCACTTT. This rearrangement joins TRBV5-5 to TRBJ1-6, with a possible D match to TRBD1 (5 bases). This CDR3 contains 16 residues. CDR1 SGHKS and CDR2 YYEKEE come from the germline V gene (reference sequence). V was trimmed by 4 bases and J by 3 bases, leaving 14 bases between them.

This clonotype has only a few counts. The chain joins TRBV20-1 to TRBJ1-4; D not resolved. This CDR3 is built from 12 residues. In germline, CDR1 is DFQATT, CDR2 SNEGSKA (reference sequence). CDR3 sequence reads: CTHRAANEKLFF. CDR3 coding DNA: TGCACCCACCGGGCCGCTAATGAAAAACTGTTTTTT.

This chain links TRBV19 with TRBJ2-3; TRBD2 agrees at 12 bases. The CDR3 contains 18 residues. In germline, CDR1 is LNHDA, CDR2 SQIVND (reference sequence). The junction had 14 bases not matched to a gene; V was cut back by 5 bases and J by 5 bases. DNA of the CDR3: TGTGCCAGTAGTTGGCGTCTAGCGGGAGGGCAAGGAGAAGATACGCAGTATTTT. It is translated as CASSWRLAGGQGEDTQYF.

This clonotype occurred a few times. Written as DNA, the CDR3 is TGTGCCAGCAGTGCGAGATCGGGACACACCTACGAGCAGTACTTC. Protein sequence: CASSARSGHTYEQYF. The chain combines TRBV6-1 with TRBJ2-7; maybe TRBD1 (6 bases). Germline V gene sequence: CDR1 MNHNS, CDR2 SASEGT. The CDR3 length is 15 residues. The germline V and J ends were trimmed by 4 bases and 2 bases, with 15 bases remaining between them.

The J gene is TRBJ2-1, the V gene TRBV12-3 or TRBV12-4; no clear D. V lost 0 bases and J lost 7, with 13 bases in between. The CDR3 has 15 amino acids. The CDR3 is CASSLAHIDENEQFF. CDR3 DNA sequence: TGTGCCAGCAGTTTAGCGCACATAGACGAAAATGAGCAGTTCTTC.

The chain joins TRBV6-5 to TRBJ1-2; 7 nucleotides align to TRBD1. CDR3 length equals 13 residues. Trimming at V came to 2 bases and at J to 8 bases, leaving 5 bases not matched to a gene. Looked up from germline, CDR1 is MNHEY and CDR2 is SVGAGI. CDR3 sequence (DNA): TGTGCCAGCAGTTACGAGGGGGCGCGGGGCTACACCTTC. Amino acids: CASSYEGARGYTF.

The gene calls are TRBV12-3 or TRBV12-4 and TRBJ2-5; TRBD2 matches 9 bases. The CDR3 is made up of 13 amino acids. The junction had 2 bases not matched to a gene; V was cut back by 2 bases and J by 7 bases. CDR3 region: CASSLRGLATQYF. The CDR3 bases are TGTGCCAGCAGTTTAAGGGGACTAGCGACCCAGTACTTC.

This clonotype was counted many times. The chain has TRBV20-1 and TRBJ1-4, with TRBD1 matching over 7 bases. CDR3 length: 16 residues. J gave up 4 bases and V 6 bases, and 14 bases lay outside the gene matches. CDR1 DFQATT and CDR2 SNEGSKA come from the germline V gene (reference sequence). This CDR3 reads CSAPNFGAGGNEKLFF. Here the CDR3 DNA reads TGCAGTGCGCCCAACTTCGGGGCAGGGGGTAATGAAAAACTGTTTTTT.

This clonotype was recorded a few times. The V and J genes are TRBV5-1 and TRBJ2-2, with a tentative D call TRBD1 (5 bases). The V gene lost 4 bases and the J gene lost 4 bases, with 14 bases spanning the gap. The CDR3 loop spans 15 amino acids. Germline CDR1 and CDR2: SGHRS and YFSETQ. CDR3 residues: CASSDTPQGTGELFF. In DNA form, the CDR3 reads TGCGCCAGCAGCGATACCCCCCAGGGCACCGGGGAGCTGTTTTTT.

The rearrangement joins TRBV19 to TRBJ2-7; TRBD1 agrees at 7 bases. The CDR3 is 15 residues long. Trimming removed 2 bases from V and 2 bases from J; junction bases left unmatched: 6. CDR1 and CDR2 from the germline V gene are LNHDA and SQIVND (reference sequence). As DNA, the CDR3 is TGTGCCAGTAGTATATCCTCCAGGGGGACCTACGAGCAGTACTTC. Its protein product is CASSISSRGTYEQYF. The variable domain in full, with the rest retrieved from reference TRBV19 and TRBJ2-7, is DGGITQSPKYLFRKEGQNVTLSCEQNLNHDAMYWYRQDPGQGLRLIYYSQIVNDFQKGDIAEGYSVSREKKESFPLTVTSAQKNPTAFYLCASSISSRGTYEQYFGPGTRLTVT.

In its sample, this clonotype was seen a few times. The rearrangement joins TRBV12-3 or TRBV12-4 to TRBJ1-1; D is unresolved. The CDR3 spans 12 residues. V lost 5 bases and J 6 bases, leaving 10 bases between the germline ends. The CDR3 protein is CASSVVGPEAFF. The CDR3 DNA reads TGTGCCAGCAGTGTCGTTGGCCCTGAAGCTTTCTTT.

This clonotype was counted many times. This rearrangement joins TRBV20-1 to TRBJ1-2; 8 bases agree with TRBD1. In germline, CDR1 is DFQATT, CDR2 SNEGSKA (reference sequence). The length of the CDR3 is 11 residues. The CDR3 DNA sequence: TGCAGACCAACAGACAGGGGTGGCTACACCTTC. Translated, it gives CRPTDRGGYTF.